This entry lists 12 T cell receptor beta chains sequenced from one sample in a study of early T cells in non-severe SARS-CoV-2 infection. Using its own MiXCR run on the 5' RACE reads, TCRdb lists one record per CDR3 protein. The table shows around 100,000 distinct CDR3 sequences, with approximately 16% occurring only once. The material sequenced was whole blood. The source of these receptors is an adult who was a healthcare worker with PCR-confirmed SARS-CoV-2 infection or an uninfected control (not recorded which).

This chain links TRBV18 with TRBJ2-7; TRBD1 is a possible D gene (7 bases). V lost 2 bases, J lost 6 bases, and 11 bases lay in between. Germline CDR1 KGHSH, CDR2 LQKENI. The CDR3 length is 13 residues. The CDR3 spells CASSPSGGGEQYF. Here the CDR3 DNA reads TGTGCCAGCTCACCATCAGGGGGAGGCGAGCAGTACTTC.

This clonotype was detected a few times. This chain connects TRBV7-9 to TRBJ2-7; 10 bases agree with TRBD1. CDR1 and CDR2 from the germline V gene are SEHNR and FQNEAQ (reference sequence). J gave up 4 bases and V 6 bases, and 9 bases lay outside the gene matches. This CDR3 has 15 amino acids. DNA of the CDR3: TGTGCCAGCAGTCCGATCCGGGACAGGGGTTACGAGCAGTACTTC. Translating gives CASSPIRDRGYEQYF.

This clonotype showed up just once. The V call is TRBV29-1, the J call TRBJ2-5; 9 bases are shared with TRBD2. Germline V gives CDR1 SQVTM, CDR2 ANQGSEA. Losses at the gene ends were 8 bases for V and 4 bases for J; bases not matched to a gene: 5. The CDR3 totals 12 residues. CDR3 residues: CSLGAGGETQYF. The CDR3 DNA reads as TGCAGCCTCGGAGCGGGGGGAGAGACCCAGTACTTC.

This sequence joins TRBV6-1 and TRBJ2-7; D is unresolved. V shed 7 bases and J shed 4 bases, with 11 bases lying between them. The length of the CDR3 is 12 residues. The germline V gene encodes CDR1 MNHNS and CDR2 SASEGT. CDR3 DNA: TGTGCCAGCATTCGCCCCGATTACGAGCAGTACTTC. Its protein is CASIRPDYEQYF.

This clonotype was counted between two and nine times. The chain employs TRBV5-4 and TRBJ1-6; 9 positions agree with TRBD1. Germline loops: CDR1 SGHNT, CDR2 YYREEE (reference sequence). Trimming took 4 bases from V and 11 from J; bases not matched to a gene: 13. The CDR3 loop spans 16 amino acids. In DNA, the CDR3 is TGTGCCAGCAGCCCCCCCGGGACAGGGAATTTGCCACCCCTCCACTTT. As protein: CASSPPGTGNLPPLHF.

This clonotype was observed many times. The CDR3 loop reads CASSQDQGISEQFF. The DNA of the CDR3 is TGTGCCAGCAGCCAAGATCAGGGGATTAGTGAGCAGTTCTTC. The rearrangement joins TRBV4-2 to TRBJ2-1; maybe TRBD1 (6 bases). The CDR3 contains 14 residues. Trimming shortened V by 0 bases and J by 9 bases, and 12 bases separated the two germline ends. The germline CDR1 and CDR2 sequences are LGHNA and YNFKEQ.

The sample holds many counts of this clonotype. The CDR3 DNA reads TGTGCCAGCAGTCTACCCACTAGATACACTGAAGCTTTCTTT. Translating gives CASSLPTRYTEAFF. The chain joins TRBV12-3 or TRBV12-4 to TRBJ1-1; unclear D gene. Trimming pared 5 bases from V and 3 bases from J, leaving 13 bases between. This CDR3 has 14 amino acids.

This clonotype was observed a handful of times. The chain uses TRBV12-3 or TRBV12-4 and TRBJ2-5, with a tentative D call TRBD2 (6 bases). The CDR3 runs 16 residues. V lost 6 bases, J lost 7 bases, and 24 bases lay in between. CDR3 protein: CASSGRDSQLPWTQYF. The CDR3 coding sequence is TGTGCCAGCAGCGGACGGGACTCCCAACTTCCGTGGACCCAGTACTTC.

This clonotype was seen ten or more times. This chain links TRBV2 with TRBJ1-5; D gene unclear. The CDR3 length is 12 residues. The germline V gene has CDR1 SNHLY and CDR2 FYNNEI. The V and J ends lost 4 bases and 9 bases respectively, with 10 bases between them. The CDR3 spells CASSVRDWPQHF. DNA for the CDR3: TGTGCCAGCAGTGTTCGGGATTGGCCCCAGCATTTT.

This clonotype has more than one count but fewer than ten. This chain links TRBV18 with TRBJ2-3; D may be TRBD1 (6 bases). Trimming removed 0 bases from V and 2 bases from J, with 9 bases in between. Germline CDR1 KGHSH, CDR2 LQKENI. The length of the CDR3 is 15 residues. CDR3 protein: CASSPPTGSTDTQYF. Here the CDR3 DNA reads TGTGCCAGCTCACCACCCACAGGGTCCACAGATACGCAGTATTTT.

This clonotype was recorded a few times. This sequence joins TRBV12-3 or TRBV12-4 and TRBJ2-1; D is possibly TRBD1 (5 bases). V lost 0 bases and J lost 2, with 17 bases in between. This CDR3 is built from 18 residues. The CDR3 here is CASSLAPLGVRTYNEQFF. In DNA form, the CDR3 reads TGTGCCAGCAGTTTAGCCCCTTTAGGGGTCAGAACCTACAATGAGCAGTTCTTC.

This clonotype is medium-sized by share. J is TRBJ1-4 and V is TRBV28, with 9 bases fitting TRBD1. V lost 5 bases and J lost 5; bases outside the gene matches: 9. The CDR3 loop spans 16 amino acids. The germline V gene encodes CDR1 MDHEN and CDR2 SYDVKM. CDR3 bases: TGTGCCAGCAGTCCGCTTAGGGACAGGGTGAATGAAAAACTGTTTTTT. Amino acid sequence: CASSPLRDRVNEKLFF.